The T cell receptor beta chain under discussion was sequenced for a study of identical twins (TCRdb year 2016). Some background on the complete study: To test whether fetal clonotypes persist, the study used deep sequencing on TCR alpha and beta repertoires from monozygotic twins, unrelated adults of various ages, and cord blood. To rule out contamination, the twin experiments were replicated at different times with different library preparation protocols. Paper-wide results and their limitations: Compared with coincidental sharing between unrelated individuals, an excess of low generation-probability sequences was observed among out-of-frame TCR alpha sequences shared between twins. In monozygotic twins, out-of-frame TCR alpha sharing was systematically underestimated by recombination models, although the models agreed with sharing between unrelated individuals. The excess sharing between twins in beta out-of-frame sequences was weaker because fewer shared sequences reduced the signal-to-noise ratio. Invariant T cells such as MAIT and iNKT could partly confound zero-insertion analyses, though diverse VJ usage argued against this for most clonotypes. Fewer insertions were carried by abundant cord blood beta clonotypes; a weaker similar trend was observed in young adult naive repertoires, while no such trend was observed in memory repertoires. Because the same donors could not be followed over many years, the conclusions depended on cross-sectional statistical analysis.

Every donor in the study was a healthy Caucasian. Three pairs of female monozygotic twins, all aged about 18 to 30 years, were included in the twin cohort. The RNA used for TCR libraries was isolated from peripheral blood mononuclear cells. The table lists this clonotype with a few counts. Its specific antigen is unknown. Base qualities are not provided; no much larger clone lies one nucleotide away. Libraries were prepared through 5' RACE. Instrument on record: Illumina HiSeq 2000. A universal primer binding site was added through template switching, and the final cDNA carried a unique molecular identifier so that TCR cDNA molecules could be counted accurately. First-strand cDNA for TCR alpha and beta chains was synthesized from specific primers in the conserved constant-segment region. To control for contamination, every cDNA library carried two barcodes: a SMART-Mk sample barcode plus Illumina barcodes. TruSeq adapter sequences, together with Illumina sample barcodes, were added in two successive PCR steps. Sequencing of the TCR alpha and beta cDNA libraries was done on the Illumina HiSeq platform using custom primers. The authors' analysis ran thus. MiGEC processed the raw reads to extract unique molecular identifiers, while MiXCR was used to determine the CDR3 positions. For each individual, recombination models were inferred using an EM algorithm with the repgenHMM and IGoR tools. The analysis of shared clonotypes was done with the tcR package in R, with sharing normalized by the product of cloneset sizes. To study raw recombination without the effects of thymic and clonal selection, out-of-frame nonproductive sequences were analyzed. The public reads were run again by TCRdb, first through fastp at Q25 and then through MiXCR, and only productive beta chains were kept. Here each entry gathers all rows of one CDR3 protein and keeps the most common genes and DNA. The V and J calls shown here were made by TCRdb, not taken from the authors' results. The sample table contains roughly 630,000 distinct CDR3 sequences; only one count was recorded for just over 7% of them. The ten biggest clones cover 1.6% of the sample.

These data were likewise used in another study, on yellow fever vaccine responses in identical twins. The second source states: According to the authors, in identical twins the way T cells responded to vaccination appeared partly convergent and partly personalized. The study precisely tracked vaccine-responding T cell clones in identical twins.

The sequence came from a woman aged 18-29 years in good health. The source material was PBMCs.

The sequenced DNA: TGCAGTGCTAGAGTAAACAGGGGCGTGGGCGGGGAGCTGTTTTTT. Its coded protein is CSARVNRGVGGELFF. The sequence is built from TRBV20-1 and TRBJ2-2; 7 of the junction bases match TRBD1. The CDR3 holds 15 amino acids from the cysteine to the phenylalanine. The CDR3 DNA has 45 bases and is translated from base 1. As encoded in the germline V gene (reference sequence), CDR1 is DFQATT while CDR2 is SNEGSKA. Trimmed from V: 1 base; trimmed from J: 7 bases; junction bases lacking a gene match: 9.